The sequence of this T cell receptor beta chain was determined in a study of T cells in Graves' hyperthyroidism and ophthalmopathy. The CDR3 contains 16 residues. V lost 6 bases to trimming and J lost 3 bases; unmatched junction nucleotides: 5. Germline lookup yields CDR1 SGHTA and CDR2 FQGNSA. This clonotype has just a few counts. Disease duration under 2 months; hyperthyroidism patients were aged 18 to 65. Authors of the study amplified TCR beta CDR3 regions from RNA transcripts. When the TCR CDR3 underwent first-round RT-PCR, the HTBI primer set was used. TCRdb re-called the multiplex PCR reads through MiXCR, storing one row per CDR3 protein. The top ten clones hold 20% to 25% of a sample with 300,000 to 400,000 distinct CDR3 sequences, approximately 15% of them seen once.

Source material: blood. The V call is TRBV7-2, the J call TRBJ2-5; 15 positions agree with TRBD2. The sequence came from a woman between 25 and 40 years old with Graves' hyperthyroidism. CDR3 sequence: CASSPGLAGGKETQYF. The CDR3 region has the DNA TGTGCCAGCAGTCCCGGACTAGCGGGAGGGAAAGAGACCCAGTACTTC.